These 24 T cell receptor beta chains were all obtained from the same sample, sequenced in a study of blood T cells in healthy people across ages (dated by TCRdb to between 2014 and 2017). The method was 5' RACE. TCRdb lists the instrument as Illumina HiSeq 2500. A second PCR of 7 to 11 cycles was performed with a sample-barcoded 5' primer and a J-beta primer mix. The public reads were run again by TCRdb, first through fastp at Q25 and then through MiXCR, and only productive beta chains were kept. Entries are consolidated by CDR3 protein sequence, retaining the most common genes and DNA. In this sample the table shows some 700,000 distinct CDR3 sequences, more than 40% of which occur a single time. The ten biggest clones cover approximately 22% of the sample. The source material was blood. All receptors derive from an older woman in good health.

This clonotype was counted ten times or more. The V call is TRBV12-3 or TRBV12-4, the J call TRBJ2-5; 7 bases are shared with TRBD2. The V segment lost 3 bases and the J segment 0 bases; nucleotides outside the gene matches: 4. The CDR3 extends over 15 amino acids. The CDR3 protein is CASSFMGGYQETQYF. In DNA form, the CDR3 reads TGTGCCAGCAGTTTTATGGGGGGGTACCAAGAGACCCAGTACTTC.

The chain carries TRBV6-2 or TRBV6-3 and TRBJ2-3; no definite D call. Germline CDR1 reads MNHEY; CDR2 reads SVGEGT. Trimming took off 2 bases at V and 5 bases at J, with 14 bases between the two ends. This CDR3 contains 15 residues. The chain's CDR3 is CASSYRRVWEDTQYF. In DNA form, the CDR3 reads TGTGCCAGCAGTTACCGACGGGTTTGGGAAGATACGCAGTATTTT.

This sequence joins TRBV6-6 and TRBJ2-1; the match to TRBD2 covers 12 bases. CDR3 length: 15 residues. J gave up 8 bases and V 6 bases, and 8 bases lay outside the gene matches. Germline loops: CDR1 MNHNY, CDR2 SVGAGI (reference sequence). DNA for the CDR3: TGTGCCAGCAGCCCGGGACTAGCGGGCTTCTATGAGCAGTTCTTC. This encodes CASSPGLAGFYEQFF.

This clonotype was found a few times. The rearrangement uses TRBV12-3 or TRBV12-4 and TRBJ1-1; D ambiguous. Trimming took off 6 bases at V and 5 bases at J, with 13 bases between the two ends. There are 13 residues in the CDR3. The CDR3 is CASRSSGITEAFF. The CDR3 nucleotides are TGTGCCAGCAGATCATCCGGGATTACTGAAGCTTTCTTT.

In the case of this clonotype: This may come from a read error, since a much larger clone is one base off. The CDR3 sequence is CSARTSVSFNNEQFF. The CDR3 DNA reads TGCAGTGCGCGGACTAGCGTGAGTTTTAACAATGAGCAGTTCTTC. The rearrangement joins TRBV20-1 to TRBJ2-1; TRBD2 agrees at 9 bases. V lost 6 bases, J lost 5 bases, and 11 bases stayed unmatched. The CDR3 extends over 15 amino acids. CDR1 and CDR2 (germline): DFQATT, SNEGSKA (reference sequence).

The chain recombines TRBV7-2 with TRBJ2-3; the D is unclear. This CDR3 comprises 15 residues. CDR1 is SGHTA and CDR2 is FQGNSA in the germline V gene. The V end was cut by 3 bases, the J end by 0 bases, with 10 bases between. CDR3 nucleotides: TGTGCCAGCAGCTTTTCGCCTCCAAGCACAGATACGCAGTATTTT. It translates to CASSFSPPSTDTQYF.

This clonotype was observed at least ten times. The rearrangement links TRBV20-1 to TRBJ2-3; 13 bases agree with TRBD2. Looked up from germline, CDR1 is DFQATT and CDR2 is SNEGSKA (reference sequence). The V and J ends lost 0 bases and 4 bases, in that order; junction bases with no gene match: 4. The CDR3 loop spans 16 amino acids. The CDR3: CSARDLLAGGSDTQYF. In DNA form, the CDR3 reads TGCAGTGCTAGAGATTTACTAGCGGGAGGGTCAGATACGCAGTATTTT.

CDR3 amino acids: CAGSPRWQGETQYF. The CDR3 DNA is TGTGCCGGTTCCCCCAGGTGGCAGGGTGAGACCCAGTACTTC. V and J are TRBV9 and TRBJ2-7, with a weak D call TRBD1 (5 bases). The end of the DNA is better explained by TRBJ2-5, so the J call may be wrong. The germline CDR1 and CDR2 sequences are SGDLS and YYNGEE. The CDR3 runs to 14 residues.

The V and J genes are TRBV30 and TRBJ1-2; D is undetermined. Trimming removed 4 bases at V and 4 bases at J, with 10 bases between. Germline V gene data show CDR1 as GTSNPN and CDR2 as SVGIG (reference sequence). This CDR3 contains 12 residues. The chain's CDR3 is CAWNPDTYGYTF. CDR3 sequence (DNA): TGTGCCTGGAACCCGGATACCTATGGCTACACCTTC.

This clonotype showed up just once. This chain joins TRBV7-9 and TRBJ1-1, with 7 bases matching TRBD1. V gave up 3 bases and J gave up 10 bases; unmatched junction bases: 11. The CDR3 loop spans 14 amino acids. Germline CDR1 is SEHNR and CDR2 is FQNEAQ (reference sequence). The CDR3 region has the DNA TGTGCCAGCAGCTTCGGCGGAACAGGGGAGAGAGCTTTCTTT. Translation gives CASSFGGTGERAFF.

This clonotype was observed once. The rearrangement uses TRBV20-1 and TRBJ2-1; TRBD1 is a possible D gene (6 bases). The J call may be wrong; the DNA end is better matched by TRBJ2-7. The germline gives CDR1 DFQATT, CDR2 SNEGSKA (reference sequence). The CDR3 consists of 12 residues. DNA of the CDR3: TGCAGTGCTGGGGGCTCCTACAATGAGCAGTACTTC. The encoded protein is CSAGGSYNEQYF.

The chain is built from TRBV5-1 and TRBJ2-7; 12 bases map to TRBD2. The trim removed 0 bases at V and 5 bases at J, leaving 6 bases unmatched. CDR1 and CDR2 (germline): SGHRS, YFSETQ. The CDR3 has 16 amino acids. The CDR3 here is CASSLGWGLAGDEQYF. CDR3 coding DNA: TGCGCCAGCAGCTTGGGTTGGGGACTAGCGGGCGACGAGCAGTACTTC. Using reference TRBV5-1 and TRBJ2-7 for the parts outside the CDR3, the full variable domain is KAGVTQTPRYLIKTRGQQVTLSCSPISGHRSVSWYQQTPGQGLQFLFEYFSETQRNKGNFPGRFSGRQFSNSRSEMNVSTLELGDSALYLCASSLGWGLAGDEQYFGPGTRLTVT.

This clonotype was seen only a few times. This rearrangement joins TRBV14 to TRBJ2-3; D not certain. Trimming took 0 bases from V and 2 from J, leaving 9 bases between them. In germline, CDR1 is SGHDN, CDR2 FVKESK. The CDR3 has 15 amino acids. The CDR3 DNA is TGTGCCAGCAGCCAAGATCGACTCGACACAGATACGCAGTATTTT. Translating gives CASSQDRLDTDTQYF.

The rearrangement links TRBV15 to TRBJ1-4; the D is unclear. Germline-derived CDR1 and CDR2 are LNHNV and YYDKDF (reference sequence). Trimming cost V 2 bases and J 4 bases, with 5 bases left between them. The CDR3 has 13 amino acids. CDR3 protein: CATSRQDNEKLFF. DNA of the CDR3: TGTGCCACCAGCAGACAGGATAATGAAAAACTGTTTTTT.

The chain combines TRBV6-5 with TRBJ2-3; D not resolved. Germline V gene data show CDR1 as MNHEY and CDR2 as SVGAGI. V shed 6 bases and J shed 10 bases, with 11 bases lying between them. The CDR3 length is 11 residues. CDR3 bases: TGTGCCAGCAGAGAGAAAAGTGCGCAGTATTTT. This translates into CASREKSAQYF.

Notes on this clonotype: Because it lacks the conserved phenylalanine or tryptophan at the end, this CDR3 is likely a read error. The DNA is omitted, as the CDR3 cannot be located on it reliably, and the CDR3 follows TCRdb's listing. The chain has TRBV20-1 and TRBJ1-6; the table's D call TRBD1 went unverified against the DNA. The CDR3 is 16 residues long, counting both termini. From germline, CDR1 is DFQATT and CDR2 SNEGSKA (reference sequence). CDR3 protein: CSAKMGGSSYNSPLPV.

V gene TRBV6-5 combines with J gene TRBJ2-2; unclear D gene. Trimming took 0 bases from V and 6 from J, leaving 5 bases between them. The length of the CDR3 is 13 residues. From germline, CDR1 is MNHEY and CDR2 SVGAGI. Here the CDR3 DNA reads TGTGCCAGCAGTTACTCGTTGGCCGGGGAGCTGTTTTTT. Translated, it gives CASSYSLAGELFF.

This clonotype came up many times. This chain uses TRBV20-1 with TRBJ1-1; D gene ambiguous. Germline lookup yields CDR1 DFQATT and CDR2 SNEGSKA (reference sequence). The V gene lost 5 bases and the J gene lost 7 bases, with 14 bases spanning the gap. The CDR3 is 12 amino acids. CDR3 protein: CSAAKGKGEAFF. The CDR3, as DNA: TGCAGTGCTGCTAAAGGCAAGGGTGAAGCTTTCTTT.

The rearrangement links TRBV20-1 to TRBJ2-7; 8 bases line up with TRBD1. The germline gives CDR1 DFQATT, CDR2 SNEGSKA (reference sequence). The CDR3 is 14 residues long. The V gene end was trimmed by 6 bases and the J gene end by 5 bases; junction bases not matched to a gene: 12. The CDR3 DNA follows: TGCAGTGCGAACCCGGGACAGGAGGACCACGAGCAGTACTTC. This translates into CSANPGQEDHEQYF.

The chain is built from TRBV6-6 and TRBJ2-3; TRBD2 aligns across 7 bases. Per germline, CDR1 MNHNY and CDR2 SVGAGI (reference sequence). V trimming: 2 bases; J trimming: 0 bases; junction bases outside the gene matches: 8. This CDR3 has 17 amino acids. The CDR3 protein is CASSYTPSGYSTDTQYF. CDR3 nucleotide sequence: TGTGCCAGCAGTTACACCCCTAGCGGCTATAGCACAGATACGCAGTATTTT.

The V gene is TRBV20-1, the J gene TRBJ1-6; possibly TRBD1 for D (6 bases). Trimming left V 5 bases short and J 3 bases short, with 17 bases between. CDR3 length: 16 amino acids. CDR1 is DFQATT, CDR2 SNEGSKA, per germline (reference sequence). The CDR3 coding sequence is TGCAGTGCTGGCCCCACGGGACAACTCTATAATTCACCCCTCCACTTT. This codes for CSAGPTGQLYNSPLHF.

The V gene is TRBV10-3, the J gene TRBJ2-5; 7 bases are shared with TRBD2. Germline V CDR1 and CDR2: ENHRY, SYGVKD. The ends lost 3 bases at V and 11 bases at J; junction bases unmatched: 12. The CDR3 sequence is 14 residues long. The CDR3 sequence: CAISESLTSLEQYF. The DNA for the CDR3 is TGTGCCATCAGTGAATCCCTGACTAGCTTAGAGCAGTACTTC.

This chain connects TRBV6-5 to TRBJ2-7; perhaps D is TRBD1 or TRBD2 (5 bases each). The CDR3 is 15 residues long. Trimming removed 10 bases from V and 5 bases from J, with 24 bases in between. Germline assignment: CDR1 MNHEY and CDR2 SVGAGI. Here the CDR3 DNA reads TGTGCCAACCCGGGACGGGAAAGGAGGCTTGACGAGCAGTACTTC. It encodes CANPGRERRLDEQYF.

The V and J genes are TRBV7-2 and TRBJ2-4, with D perhaps being TRBD1 or TRBD2 (5 bases each). The germline V gene has CDR1 SGHTA and CDR2 FQGNSA. CDR3 size: 16 residues. The V gene lost 3 bases and the J gene lost 2 bases, with 14 bases spanning the gap. The CDR3, as DNA: TGTGCCAGCAGCTTTCCGGGGCCAGTGACCAAAAACATTCAGTACTTC. Translating gives CASSFPGPVTKNIQYF.